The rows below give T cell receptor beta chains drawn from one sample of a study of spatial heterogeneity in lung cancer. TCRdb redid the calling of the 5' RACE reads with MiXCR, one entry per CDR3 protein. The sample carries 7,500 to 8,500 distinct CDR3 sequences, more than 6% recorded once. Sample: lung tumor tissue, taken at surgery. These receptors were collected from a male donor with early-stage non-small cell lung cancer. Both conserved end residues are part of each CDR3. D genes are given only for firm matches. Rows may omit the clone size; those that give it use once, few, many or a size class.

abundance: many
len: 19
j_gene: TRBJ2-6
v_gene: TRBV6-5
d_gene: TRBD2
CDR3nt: TGTGCCAGCAGTTACGGTTTGCGGGGGGGCGGCTCTGGGGCCAACGTCCTGACTTTC
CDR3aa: CASSYGLRGGGSGANVLTF

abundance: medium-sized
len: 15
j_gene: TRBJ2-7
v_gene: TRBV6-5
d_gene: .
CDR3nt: TGTGCCAGCAGCGCCCAGACTGGGTCCTCCTACGAGCAGTACTTC
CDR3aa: CASSAQTGSSYEQYF

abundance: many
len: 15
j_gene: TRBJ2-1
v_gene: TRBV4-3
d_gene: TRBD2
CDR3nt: TGCGCCAGCAGCCAATTGTGGGGAGGGAACAATGAGCAGTTCTTC
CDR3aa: CASSQLWGGNNEQFF

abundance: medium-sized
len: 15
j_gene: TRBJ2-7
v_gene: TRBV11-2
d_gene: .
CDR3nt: TGTGCCAGCAGCTTGGAGGGGTCACCGTCCTACGAGCAGTACTTC
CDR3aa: CASSLEGSPSYEQYF

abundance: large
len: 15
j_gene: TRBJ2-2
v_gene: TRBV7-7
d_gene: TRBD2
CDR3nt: TGTGCCAGCAGCTTATACGCGGGAGGTTCCGGGGAGCTGTTTTTT
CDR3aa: CASSLYAGGSGELFF

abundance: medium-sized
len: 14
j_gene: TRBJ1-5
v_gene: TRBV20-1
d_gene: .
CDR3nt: TGCAGTGCTAGCAGCAGGCAGGGCGGGCAGCCCCAGCATTTT
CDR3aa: CSASSRQGGQPQHF

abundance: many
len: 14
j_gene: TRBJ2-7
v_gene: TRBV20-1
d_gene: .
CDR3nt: TGCAGTGCGAAAGGGGACGAGGTCATCTACGAGCAGTACTTC
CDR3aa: CSAKGDEVIYEQYF

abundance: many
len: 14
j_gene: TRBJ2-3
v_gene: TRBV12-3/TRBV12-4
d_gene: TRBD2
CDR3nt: TGTGCCAGCAGACCAGCGGGAGGACAGGATACGCAGTATTTT
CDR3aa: CASRPAGGQDTQYF

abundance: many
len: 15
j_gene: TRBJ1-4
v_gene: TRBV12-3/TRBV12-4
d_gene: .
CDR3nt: TGTGCCAGCAGTTTAAATGCGGCTTCTAATGAAAAACTGTTTTTT
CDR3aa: CASSLNAASNEKLFF

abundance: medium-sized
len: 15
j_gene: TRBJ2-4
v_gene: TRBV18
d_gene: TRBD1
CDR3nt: TGTGCCAGCTCACAAACGACAGGGGGCGAAAACATTCAGTACTTC
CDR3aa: CASSQTTGGENIQYF

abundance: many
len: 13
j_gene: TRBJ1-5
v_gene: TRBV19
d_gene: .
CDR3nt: TGTGCCAGTAGTATTTTCTTCGGTCAGCCCCAGCATTTT
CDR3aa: CASSIFFGQPQHF

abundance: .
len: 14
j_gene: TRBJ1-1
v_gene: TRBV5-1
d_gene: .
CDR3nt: TGCGCCAGCACCACGGGCCAAACGTTCGCTGAAGCTTTCTTT
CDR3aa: CASTTGQTFAEAFF

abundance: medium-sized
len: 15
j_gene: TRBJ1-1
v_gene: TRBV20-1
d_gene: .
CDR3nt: TGCAGTGCTAGCTACTACCGGACGGGGCAAACGGGAGCTTTCTTT
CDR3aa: CSASYYRTGQTGAFF

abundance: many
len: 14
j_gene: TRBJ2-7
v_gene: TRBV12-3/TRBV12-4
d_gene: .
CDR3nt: TGTGCCAGCAGTTTAGCCAGGAGGGGCTACGAGCAGTACTTC
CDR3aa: CASSLARRGYEQYF

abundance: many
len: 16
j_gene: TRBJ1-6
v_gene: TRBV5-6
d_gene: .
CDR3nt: TGTGCCAGCAGCTTAGGTCCAGGGACCTATAATTCACCCCTCCACTTT
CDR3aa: CASSLGPGTYNSPLHF

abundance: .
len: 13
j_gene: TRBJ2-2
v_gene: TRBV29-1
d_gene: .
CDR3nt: TGCAGCGTTACCGACAGGAGGGGCGGGGAGCTGTTTTTT
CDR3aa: CSVTDRRGGELFF

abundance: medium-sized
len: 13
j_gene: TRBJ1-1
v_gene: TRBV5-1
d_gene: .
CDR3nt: TGCGCCAGCAGCTGGGACTTAAACACTGAAGCTTTCTTT
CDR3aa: CASSWDLNTEAFF

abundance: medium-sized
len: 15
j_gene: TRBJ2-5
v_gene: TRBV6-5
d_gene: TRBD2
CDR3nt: TGTGCCAGCAGCCTTGAGTCCTCGGGAGGAGAGACCCAGTACTTC
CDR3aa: CASSLESSGGETQYF

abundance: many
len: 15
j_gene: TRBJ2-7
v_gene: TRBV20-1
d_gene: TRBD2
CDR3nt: TGCAGTGCTAGAGACTCGGTCGGGGGGACGAGGGTGCAGTACTTC
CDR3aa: CSARDSVGGTRVQYF

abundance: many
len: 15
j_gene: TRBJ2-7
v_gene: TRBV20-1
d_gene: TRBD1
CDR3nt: TGCAGTGCTAGGAAAGCGGGACAGGGAGATAACGAGCAGTACTTC
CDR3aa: CSARKAGQGDNEQYF

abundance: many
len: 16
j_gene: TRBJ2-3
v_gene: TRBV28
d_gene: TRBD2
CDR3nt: TGTGCCAGCAGTTTACCGGGGACTAGCACCCCAGATACGCAGTATTTT
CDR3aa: CASSLPGTSTPDTQYF

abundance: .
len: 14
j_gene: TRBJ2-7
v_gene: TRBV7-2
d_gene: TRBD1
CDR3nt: TGTGCCAGCAGCACCGAGGGGGACAGATGGGAGCAGTACTTC
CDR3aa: CASSTEGDRWEQYF

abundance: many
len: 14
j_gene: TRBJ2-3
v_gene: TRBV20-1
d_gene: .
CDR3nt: TGCAGTGCTGTAAGGGGGGCCAGCACAGATACGCAGTATTTT
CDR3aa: CSAVRGASTDTQYF

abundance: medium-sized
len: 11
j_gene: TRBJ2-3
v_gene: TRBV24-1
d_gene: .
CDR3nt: TGTGCCTCGGGACGTCGGGATACGCAGTATTTT
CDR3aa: CASGRRDTQYF

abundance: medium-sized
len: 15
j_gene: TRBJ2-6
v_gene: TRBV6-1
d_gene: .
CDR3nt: TGTGCCAGCAGATCGCAGGGGTCTGGGGCCAACGTCCTGACTTTC
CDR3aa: CASRSQGSGANVLTF

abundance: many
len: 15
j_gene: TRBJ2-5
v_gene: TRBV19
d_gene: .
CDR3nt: TGTGCCAGTAGTATAGGGACTTCCTTTGGGGAGACCCAGTACTTC
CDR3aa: CASSIGTSFGETQYF

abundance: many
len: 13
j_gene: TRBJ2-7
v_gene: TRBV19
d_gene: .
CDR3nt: TGTGCCAGCGGTCCCCCCTCCTTGGTCGAGCAGTACTTC
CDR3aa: CASGPPSLVEQYF

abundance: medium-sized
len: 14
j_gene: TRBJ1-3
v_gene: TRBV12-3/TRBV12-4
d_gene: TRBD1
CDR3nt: TGTGCCAGCAGTCAGGGACAGACTGGAAACACCATATATTTT
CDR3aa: CASSQGQTGNTIYF

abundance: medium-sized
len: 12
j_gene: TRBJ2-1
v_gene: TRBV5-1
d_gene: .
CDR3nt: TGCGCCAGCAGCTTGGTTCCTACCGAGCAGTTCTTC
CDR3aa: CASSLVPTEQFF

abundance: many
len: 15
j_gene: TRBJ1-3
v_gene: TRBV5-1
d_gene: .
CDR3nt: TGCGCCAGCAGCTTCCAGGGCGGCTCTGGAAACACCATATATTTT
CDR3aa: CASSFQGGSGNTIYF

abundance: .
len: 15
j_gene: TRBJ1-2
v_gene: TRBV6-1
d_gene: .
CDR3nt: TGTGCCAGCAGTGAAGGGCTTTTCCCCTCCTCTGGCTACACCTTC
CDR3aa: CASSEGLFPSSGYTF

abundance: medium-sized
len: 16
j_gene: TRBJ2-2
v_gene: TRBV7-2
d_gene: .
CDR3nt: TGTGCCAGCAGCCCTCGGGCAGCCCCCAACACCGGGGAGCTGTTTTTT
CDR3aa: CASSPRAAPNTGELFF

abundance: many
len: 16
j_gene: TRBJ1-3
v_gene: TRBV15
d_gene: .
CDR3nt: TGTGCCACCAGCAGAGGCCAGGGCCACTCTGGAAACACCATATATTTT
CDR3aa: CATSRGQGHSGNTIYF

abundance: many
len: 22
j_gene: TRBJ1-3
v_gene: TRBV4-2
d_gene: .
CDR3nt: TGTGCCAGCAGCCAAGATGACCCTGCTTACTCTCCAACAGGGACGACTGGAAACACCATATATTTT
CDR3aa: CASSQDDPAYSPTGTTGNTIYF

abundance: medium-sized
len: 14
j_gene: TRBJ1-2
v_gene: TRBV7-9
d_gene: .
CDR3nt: TGTGCCAGCAGCCTAGAACACGATAACTATGGCTACACCTTC
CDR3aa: CASSLEHDNYGYTF

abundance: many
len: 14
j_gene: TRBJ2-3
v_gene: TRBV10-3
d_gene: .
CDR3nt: TGTGCCACCACCCTGGGGGGGCCCACAGATACGCAGTATTTT
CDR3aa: CATTLGGPTDTQYF